A selection of T cell receptor beta chains follows, all from one sample in a study of regulatory T cells in long-lasting Graves disease. TCRdb reanalysed the multiplex PCR reads using MiXCR and keeps one entry per CDR3 protein. Altogether some 250,000 distinct CDR3 sequences are present, roughly 21% being singletons, with the ten largest covering about 15%. Sequencing was performed on peripheral blood mononuclear cells (PBMCs), taken at new diagnosis, from a patient treated with antithyroid drugs. These receptors all stem from a female donor with Graves disease. CDR3s include the opening cysteine and the closing phenylalanine or tryptophan. Each record gives: clone size, V gene, J gene, CDR3 length, D gene, CDR3 DNA, CDR3 protein. A D gene is named only where the DNA matches it firmly. Not all rows give a size; the values are once, few, many and, for expanded clones, a class.

many	TRBV7-9	TRBJ1-4	13	NA	TGTGCCAGCACGACAGATCTTAATGAAAAACTGTTTTTT	CASTTDLNEKLFF
many	TRBV7-2	TRBJ2-3	14	TRBD2	TGTGCCAGCAGCCTGGGACTAGCGGGTGATACGCAGTATTTT	CASSLGLAGDTQYF
many	TRBV2	TRBJ2-7	13	NA	TGTGCCAGCAGTGTGGGGCTTCGGGACGAGCAGTACTTC	CASSVGLRDEQYF
many	TRBV5-1	TRBJ2-7	16	NA	TGCGCCAGCAGCCCTAGGGCTAACAGGGAGCCCTACGAGCAGTACTTC	CASSPRANREPYEQYF
many	TRBV4-1	TRBJ2-4	16	NA	TGCGCCAGCAGCCAAGATGTCGGGGAGATCAAAAACATTCAGTACTTC	CASSQDVGEIKNIQYF
many	TRBV28	TRBJ1-2	11	NA	TGTGCCAGCAGTACTAGTGGTGGCTACACCTTC	CASSTSGGYTF
many	TRBV20-1	TRBJ1-6	16	TRBD1	TGCAGTGCTAGAGATTGGGCCCAGGGGGGGAATTCACCCCTCCACTTT	CSARDWAQGGNSPLHF
many	TRBV11-2	TRBJ1-1	15	NA	TGTGCCAGCAGCTTAGTATGGGTCCGGCCTCCTGGGGCTTTCTTT	CASSLVWVRPPGAFF
many	TRBV7-2	TRBJ2-7	16	NA	TGTGCCAGCAGCTTAGCCGTACTAGGTGGGGTCTACGAGCAGTACTTC	CASSLAVLGGVYEQYF
NA	TRBV3-1	TRBJ1-5	18	NA	TGTGCCAGCAGCCAGTCTGCCGTAAGCGGGCTGCACAATCAGCCCCAGCATTTT	CASSQSAVSGLHNQPQHF
many	TRBV7-2	TRBJ1-6	14	NA	TGTGCCAGCAGCTTAGGGCTCCAGAACTCACCCCTCCACTTT	CASSLGLQNSPLHF
NA	TRBV7-2	TRBJ2-1	15	NA	TGTGCCAGCAGCCCGAATCGGGATGGTCACAATGAGCAGTTCTTC	CASSPNRDGHNEQFF
many	TRBV24-1	TRBJ2-7	13	TRBD1	TGTGCCACCAGTGATGGACAGGGTCGCGAGCAGTACTTC	CATSDGQGREQYF
many	TRBV24-1	TRBJ1-1	11	NA	TGTGCCACCAGTTCAGGGACGAAAGCTTTCTTT	CATSSGTKAFF
many	TRBV7-2	TRBJ2-5	16	TRBD2	TGTGCCAGCAGCTTAGAATTAGCGGGGTCCCAAGAGACCCAGTACTTC	CASSLELAGSQETQYF
NA	TRBV6-2/TRBV6-3	TRBJ1-1	12	NA	TGTGCCAGCAGTTACCCCCAGGCGCCGCCGTCCTTT	CASSYPQAPPSF
NA	TRBV20-1	TRBJ1-2	13	NA	TGCAGTGCTAGTTTACCGTCCTTTGGAGGCTACACCTTC	CSASLPSFGGYTF
few	TRBV4-3	TRBJ2-5	15	NA	TGCGCCAGCAGCCGTATGACTAGTATACAAGAGACCCAGTACTTC	CASSRMTSIQETQYF
many	TRBV5-1	TRBJ2-7	12	NA	TGCGCCAGCAGCTTGGAGTCCTACGAGCAGTACTTC	CASSLESYEQYF
NA	TRBV10-1	TRBJ1-6	13	NA	TGCGCCAGCTATTCCGGTTGGAATTCACCCCTCCACTTT	CASYSGWNSPLHF
many	TRBV6-2/TRBV6-3	TRBJ2-1	14	NA	TGTGCCAGCAGTGAACTGGGAGTCCGCAATGAGCAGTTCTTC	CASSELGVRNEQFF
many	TRBV5-1	TRBJ2-7	14	NA	TGCGCCAGCAGCTTTAGAGGGAGAGGCTACGAGCAGTACTTC	CASSFRGRGYEQYF
NA	TRBV28	TRBJ2-7	13	NA	TGTGCCAGCAGAGCCACCGGGAACTACGAGCAGTACTTC	CASRATGNYEQYF
NA	TRBV5-5	TRBJ2-7	12	NA	TGTGCCAGCCTGTCCAGAGCCTACGAGCAGTACTTC	CASLSRAYEQYF
NA	TRBV20-1	TRBJ2-1	13	TRBD2	TGCAGTGCTAGAGATGCGGGAGGCCATGAGCAGTTCTTC	CSARDAGGHEQFF
many	TRBV28	TRBJ1-5	13	NA	TGTGCCAGCAGTTTAGGGGTGCGTCAGCCCCAGCATTTT	CASSLGVRQPQHF
many	TRBV29-1	TRBJ2-1	15	TRBD2	TGCAGCGGTAAGGGTAGCGGGAGCTCCTACAATGAGCAGTTCTTC	CSGKGSGSSYNEQFF
few	TRBV27	TRBJ2-2	14	TRBD1	TGTGCCAGCAACCTGACAGGGGGAGTGGAGGAGCTGTTTTTT	CASNLTGGVEELFF
many	TRBV7-9	TRBJ2-7	14	TRBD2	TGTGCCAGCAGCTCAAGCGGGGGCCCCTACGAGCAGTACTTC	CASSSSGGPYEQYF
few	TRBV30	TRBJ2-7	13	NA	TGTGCCTGGAGGGTAGGGGGAGTCTACGAGCAGTACTTC	CAWRVGGVYEQYF
many	TRBV12-3/TRBV12-4	TRBJ1-1	16	NA	TGTGCCAGCAGCCCAGAGGTGTGGGGGGAAGGTACTGAAGCTTTCTTT	CASSPEVWGEGTEAFF
once	TRBV5-1	TRBJ2-1	15	TRBD1	TGTGCCAGCAGCTTCCGGGACAGGGGGATGAATGAGCAGTTCTTC	CASSFRDRGMNEQFF
many	TRBV3-1	TRBJ1-6	14	NA	TGTGCCAGCAGCCAGGGCCCTTTTAATTCACCCCTCCACTTT	CASSQGPFNSPLHF
NA	TRBV29-1	TRBJ1-6	13	TRBD1	TGCAGCGTCCGGGACAGGGATAATTCACCCCTCCACTTT	CSVRDRDNSPLHF
many	TRBV29-1	TRBJ1-5	15	TRBD1	TGCAGCGTCCTGACAGGGGGTACGAGCAATCAGCCCCAGCATTTT	CSVLTGGTSNQPQHF
NA	TRBV6-1	TRBJ2-7	11	NA	TGTGCCAGCAGGGTCCCGGGGGAGCAGTACTTC	CASRVPGEQYF
NA	TRBV28	TRBJ1-2	16	NA	TGTGCCAGCAGTCGCGTGGGTGGCGTCGCTAACTATGGCTACACCTTC	CASSRVGGVANYGYTF
many	TRBV20-1	TRBJ2-7	16	TRBD2	TGCAGTGCTGGAATGCTTACTAGCGGGAGTTTCAACGAGCAGTACTTC	CSAGMLTSGSFNEQYF
many	TRBV5-1	TRBJ2-5	14	NA	TGCGCCAGCAGCTTAAGGTGGCAGCAAGAGACCCAGTACTTC	CASSLRWQQETQYF
NA	TRBV7-9	TRBJ2-2	16	TRBD1	TGTGCCAGCAGCTTAGTCCGGGACAGTTTGGCCGGGGAGCTGTTTTTT	CASSLVRDSLAGELFF
many	TRBV5-1	TRBJ2-6	15	NA	TGCGCCAGCAGCATGACGGTTTCTGGGGCCAACGTCCTGACTTTC	CASSMTVSGANVLTF
many	TRBV4-3	TRBJ2-1	15	TRBD2	TGCGCCAGCAGCCAAGGACTAGCGGGAAGAGATGAGCAGTTCTTC	CASSQGLAGRDEQFF
many	TRBV6-1	TRBJ2-1	19	TRBD2	TGTGCCAGCAGTAACAAAGCGGGAGGAACAACGTCCTCCTACAATGAGCAGTTCTTC	CASSNKAGGTTSSYNEQFF
NA	TRBV3-1	TRBJ2-1	15	NA	TGTGCCAGCAGCCAAGCAGGCCCCGGCTACAATGAGCAGTTCTTC	CASSQAGPGYNEQFF
NA	TRBV5-1	TRBJ1-2	15	NA	TGCGCCAGCAGCTTGGCATCGACCGGGAGCTATGGCTACACCTTC	CASSLASTGSYGYTF
many	TRBV14	TRBJ2-1	16	TRBD2	TGTGCCAGCAGCCAAGAGTTTCGGACTAGGAAGGGTGAGCAGTTCTTC	CASSQEFRTRKGEQFF
many	TRBV5-5	TRBJ1-4	13	NA	TGTGCCAGCAGCGAACGGGACGGTGAAAAACTGTTTTTT	CASSERDGEKLFF
many	TRBV30	TRBJ2-6	12	NA	TGTGCCTGGGAACCTGGGGCCAACGTCCTGACTTTC	CAWEPGANVLTF
NA	TRBV6-5	TRBJ2-1	14	NA	TGTGCCAGCAGTTTACTAAGTAGGCAGCCTGAGCAGTTCTTC	CASSLLSRQPEQFF
NA	TRBV4-3	TRBJ2-6	17	NA	TGCGCCAGCAGCCAAGAAGTTGAGCAGTCTGGGGCCAACGTCCTGACTTTC	CASSQEVEQSGANVLTF
many	TRBV20-1	TRBJ2-7	14	TRBD2	TGCAGTGCTAGAGAACTACGCGGGAGCTACGAGCAGTACTTC	CSARELRGSYEQYF
many	TRBV20-1	TRBJ2-2	13	NA	TGCAGTGCTAGAGAGAGCGGCACCGGGGAGCTGTTTTTT	CSARESGTGELFF
few	TRBV18	TRBJ1-1	15	NA	TGTGCCAGCTCACCTAGGGGACGGAGGGGCACTGAAGCTTTCTTT	CASSPRGRRGTEAFF
many	TRBV11-2	TRBJ2-7	14	NA	TGTGCCAGCAGCCAAGCCCACGGGGCCTACGAGCAGTACTTC	CASSQAHGAYEQYF
NA	TRBV27	TRBJ1-4	15	TRBD1	TGTGCCAGCAGCCCTCAGGGGGCAACTAATGAAAAACTGTTTTTT	CASSPQGATNEKLFF
NA	TRBV4-1	TRBJ2-3	15	TRBD2	TGCGCCAGCAGCCCTAGCGGGACTAGCACAGATACGCAGTATTTT	CASSPSGTSTDTQYF
many	TRBV7-9	TRBJ1-1	14	NA	TGTGCCAGCAGCGGCAGGGCCCCGGACACTGAAGCTTTCTTT	CASSGRAPDTEAFF